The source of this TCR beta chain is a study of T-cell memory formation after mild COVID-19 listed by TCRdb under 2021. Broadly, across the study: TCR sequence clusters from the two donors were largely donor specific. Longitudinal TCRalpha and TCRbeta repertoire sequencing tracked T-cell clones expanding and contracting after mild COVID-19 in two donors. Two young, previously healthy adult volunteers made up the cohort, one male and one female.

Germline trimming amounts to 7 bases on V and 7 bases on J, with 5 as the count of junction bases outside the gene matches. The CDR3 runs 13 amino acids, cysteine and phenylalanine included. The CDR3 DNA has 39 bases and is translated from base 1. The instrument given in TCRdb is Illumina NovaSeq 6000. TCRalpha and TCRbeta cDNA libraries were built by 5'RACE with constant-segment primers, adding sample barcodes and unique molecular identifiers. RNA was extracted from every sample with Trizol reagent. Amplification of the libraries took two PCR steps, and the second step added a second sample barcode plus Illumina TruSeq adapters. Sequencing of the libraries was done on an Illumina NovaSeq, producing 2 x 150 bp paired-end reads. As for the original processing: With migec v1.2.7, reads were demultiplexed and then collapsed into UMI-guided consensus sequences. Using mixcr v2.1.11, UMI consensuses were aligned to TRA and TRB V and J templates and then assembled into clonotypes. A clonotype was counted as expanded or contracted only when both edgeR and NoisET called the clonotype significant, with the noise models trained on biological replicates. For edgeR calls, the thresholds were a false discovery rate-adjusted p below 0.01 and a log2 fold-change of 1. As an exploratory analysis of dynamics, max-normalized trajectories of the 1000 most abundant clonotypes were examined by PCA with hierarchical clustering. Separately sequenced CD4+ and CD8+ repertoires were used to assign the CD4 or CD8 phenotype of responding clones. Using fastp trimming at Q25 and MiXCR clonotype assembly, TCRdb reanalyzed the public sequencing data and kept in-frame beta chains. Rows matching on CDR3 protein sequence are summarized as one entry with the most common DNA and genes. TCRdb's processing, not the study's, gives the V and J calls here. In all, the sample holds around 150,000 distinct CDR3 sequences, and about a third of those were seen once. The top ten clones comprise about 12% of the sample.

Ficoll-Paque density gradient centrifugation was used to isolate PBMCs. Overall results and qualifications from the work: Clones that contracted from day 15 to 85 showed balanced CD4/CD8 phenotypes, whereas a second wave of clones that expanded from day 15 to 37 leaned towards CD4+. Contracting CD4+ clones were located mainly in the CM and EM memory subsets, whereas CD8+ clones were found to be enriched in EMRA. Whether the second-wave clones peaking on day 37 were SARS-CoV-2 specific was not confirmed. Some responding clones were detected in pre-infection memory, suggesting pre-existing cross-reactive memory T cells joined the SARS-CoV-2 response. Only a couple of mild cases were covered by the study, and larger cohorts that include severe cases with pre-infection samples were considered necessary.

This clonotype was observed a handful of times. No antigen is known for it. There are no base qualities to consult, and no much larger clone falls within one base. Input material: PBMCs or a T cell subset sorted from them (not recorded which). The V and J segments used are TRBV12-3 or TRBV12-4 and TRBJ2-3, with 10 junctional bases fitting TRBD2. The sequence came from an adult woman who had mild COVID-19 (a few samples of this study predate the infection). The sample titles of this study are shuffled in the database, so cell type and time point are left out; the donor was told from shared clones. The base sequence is TGTGCCAGCACCTCTAGCGGGGGAAATACGCAGTATTTT. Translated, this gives CASTSSGGNTQYF.